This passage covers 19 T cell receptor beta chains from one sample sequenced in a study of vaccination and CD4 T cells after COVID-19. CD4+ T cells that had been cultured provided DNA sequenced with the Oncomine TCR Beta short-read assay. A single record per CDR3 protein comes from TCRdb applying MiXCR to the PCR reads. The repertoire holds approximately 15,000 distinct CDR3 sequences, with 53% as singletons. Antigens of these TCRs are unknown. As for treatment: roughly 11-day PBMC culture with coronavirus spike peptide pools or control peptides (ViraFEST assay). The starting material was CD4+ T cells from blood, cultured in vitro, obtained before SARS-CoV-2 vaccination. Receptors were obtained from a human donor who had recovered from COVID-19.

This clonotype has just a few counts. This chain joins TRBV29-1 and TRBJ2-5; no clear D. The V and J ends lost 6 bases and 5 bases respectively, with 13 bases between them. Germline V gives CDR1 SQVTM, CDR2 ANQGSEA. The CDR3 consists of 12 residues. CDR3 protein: CSVKLGLETQYF. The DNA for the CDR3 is TGCAGCGTAAAGTTGGGGTTGGAGACCCAGTACTTC.

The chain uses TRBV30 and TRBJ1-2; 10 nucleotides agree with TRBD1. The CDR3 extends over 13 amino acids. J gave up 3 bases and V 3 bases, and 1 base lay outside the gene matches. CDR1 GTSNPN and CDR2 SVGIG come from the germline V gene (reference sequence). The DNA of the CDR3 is TGTGCCTGGAGGACAGGGGGCGACTATGGCTACACCTTC. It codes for CAWRTGGDYGYTF. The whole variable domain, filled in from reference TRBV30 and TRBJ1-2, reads SQTIHQWPATLVQPVGSPLSLECTVEGTSNPNLYWYRQAAGRGLQLLFYSVGIGQISSEVPQNLSASRPQDRQFILSSKKLLLSDSGFYLCAWRTGGDYGYTFGSGTRLTVV.

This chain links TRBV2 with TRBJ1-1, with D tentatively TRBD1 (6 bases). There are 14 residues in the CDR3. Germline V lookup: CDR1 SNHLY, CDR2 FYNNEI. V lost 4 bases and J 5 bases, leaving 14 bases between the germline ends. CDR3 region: CASSVRGVLTEAFF. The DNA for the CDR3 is TGTGCCAGCAGTGTGAGGGGGGTTTTAACTGAAGCTTTCTTT.

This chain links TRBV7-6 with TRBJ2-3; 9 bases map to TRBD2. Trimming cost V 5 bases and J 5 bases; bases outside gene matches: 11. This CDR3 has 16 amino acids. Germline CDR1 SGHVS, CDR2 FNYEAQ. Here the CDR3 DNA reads TGTGCCAGCAGCACTTCTAGCGGGAACGGAGTAGATACGCAGTATTTT. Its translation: CASSTSSGNGVDTQYF.

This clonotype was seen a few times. CDR3 bases: TGTGCCAGCAGTCCTTCGACACCGAATTCACCCCTCCACTTT. Its protein is CASSPSTPNSPLHF. V and J are TRBV6-1 and TRBJ1-6; D gene ambiguous. The CDR3 consists of 14 residues. Germline CDR1 and CDR2: MNHNS and SASEGT. The V gene lost 5 bases and the J gene lost 7 bases, with 12 bases spanning the gap.

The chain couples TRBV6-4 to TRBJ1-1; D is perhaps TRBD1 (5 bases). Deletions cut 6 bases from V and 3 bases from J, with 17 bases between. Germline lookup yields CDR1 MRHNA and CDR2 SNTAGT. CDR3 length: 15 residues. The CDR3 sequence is CASRQVGGRDTEAFF. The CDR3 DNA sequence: TGTGCCAGCAGGCAGGTCGGGGGTAGGGACACTGAAGCTTTCTTT.

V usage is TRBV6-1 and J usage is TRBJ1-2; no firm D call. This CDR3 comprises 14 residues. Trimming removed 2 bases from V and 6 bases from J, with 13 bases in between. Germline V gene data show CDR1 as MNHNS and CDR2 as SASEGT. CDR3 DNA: TGTGCCAGCAGTGAATCGGGTGCCGAGAATGGCTACACCTTC. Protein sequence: CASSESGAENGYTF.

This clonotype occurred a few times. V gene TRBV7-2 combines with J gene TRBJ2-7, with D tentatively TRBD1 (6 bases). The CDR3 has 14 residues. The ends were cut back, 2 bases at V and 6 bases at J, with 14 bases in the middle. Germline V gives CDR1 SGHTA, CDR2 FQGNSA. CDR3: CASSLPGHSPEQYF. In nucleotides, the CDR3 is TGTGCCAGCAGCTTACCGGGACATTCTCCCGAGCAGTACTTC.

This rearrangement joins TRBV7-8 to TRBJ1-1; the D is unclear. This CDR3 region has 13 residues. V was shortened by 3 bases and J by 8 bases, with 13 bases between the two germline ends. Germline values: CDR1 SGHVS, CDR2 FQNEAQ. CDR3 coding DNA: TGTGCCAGCAGCTTCACTAGGGAGGGCGAAGCTTTCTTT. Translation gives CASSFTREGEAFF.

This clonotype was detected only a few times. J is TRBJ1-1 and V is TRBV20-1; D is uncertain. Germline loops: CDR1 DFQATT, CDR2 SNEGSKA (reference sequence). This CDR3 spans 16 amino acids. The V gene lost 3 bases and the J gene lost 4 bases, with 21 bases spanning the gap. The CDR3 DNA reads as TGCAGTGCTAGTATTCTTCGAGCCGGGGTCGGCACTGAAGCTTTCTTT. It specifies CSASILRAGVGTEAFF.

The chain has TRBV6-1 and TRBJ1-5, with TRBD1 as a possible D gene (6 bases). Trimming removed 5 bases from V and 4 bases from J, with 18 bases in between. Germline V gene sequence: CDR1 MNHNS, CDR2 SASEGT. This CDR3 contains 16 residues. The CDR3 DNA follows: TGTGCCAGCAGTCCCCTCGTAGGGGGGAGGAATCAGCCCCAGCATTTT. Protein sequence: CASSPLVGGRNQPQHF.

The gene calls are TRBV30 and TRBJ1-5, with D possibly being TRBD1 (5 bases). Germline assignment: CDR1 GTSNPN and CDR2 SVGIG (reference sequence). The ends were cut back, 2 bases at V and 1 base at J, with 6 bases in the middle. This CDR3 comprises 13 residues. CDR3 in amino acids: CAWSRDSNQPQHF. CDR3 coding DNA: TGTGCCTGGAGTAGGGACAGCAATCAGCCCCAGCATTTT.

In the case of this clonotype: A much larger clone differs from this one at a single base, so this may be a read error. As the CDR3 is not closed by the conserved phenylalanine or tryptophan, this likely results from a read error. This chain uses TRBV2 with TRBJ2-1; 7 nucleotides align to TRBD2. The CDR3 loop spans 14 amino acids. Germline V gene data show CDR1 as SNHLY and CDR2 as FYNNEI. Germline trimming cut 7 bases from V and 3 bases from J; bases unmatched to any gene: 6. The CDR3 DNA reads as TGTGCCAGCAAGCCTATAGCGGGCTACAATGAGCAGTTCTCC. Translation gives CASKPIAGYNEQFS.

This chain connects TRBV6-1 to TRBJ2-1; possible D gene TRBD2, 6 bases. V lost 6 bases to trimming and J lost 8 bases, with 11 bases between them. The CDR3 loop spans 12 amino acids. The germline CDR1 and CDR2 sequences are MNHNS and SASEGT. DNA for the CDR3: TGTGCCAGCAGGGGGGGTCGCGATGAGCAGTTCTTC. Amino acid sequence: CASRGGRDEQFF.

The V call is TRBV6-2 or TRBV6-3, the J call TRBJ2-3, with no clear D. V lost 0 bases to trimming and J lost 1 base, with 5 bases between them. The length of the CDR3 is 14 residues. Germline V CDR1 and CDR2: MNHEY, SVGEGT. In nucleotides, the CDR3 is TGTGCCAGCAGTTACTCACGGGGCACAGATACGCAGTATTTT. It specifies CASSYSRGTDTQYF.

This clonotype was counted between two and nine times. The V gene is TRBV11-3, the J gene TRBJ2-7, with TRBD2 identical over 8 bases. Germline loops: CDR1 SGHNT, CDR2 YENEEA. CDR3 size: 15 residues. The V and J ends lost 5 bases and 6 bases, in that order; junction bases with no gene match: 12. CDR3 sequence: CASSLSSSGWSEQYF. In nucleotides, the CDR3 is TGTGCCAGCAGCCTGAGTTCTAGCGGGTGGTCCGAGCAGTACTTC. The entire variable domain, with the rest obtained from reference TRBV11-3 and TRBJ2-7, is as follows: EAGVVQSPRYKIIEKKQPVAFWCNPISGHNTLYWYLQNLGQGPELLIRYENEEAVDDSQLPKDRFSAERLKGVDSTLKIQPAELGDSAVYLCASSLSSSGWSEQYFGPGTRLTVT.

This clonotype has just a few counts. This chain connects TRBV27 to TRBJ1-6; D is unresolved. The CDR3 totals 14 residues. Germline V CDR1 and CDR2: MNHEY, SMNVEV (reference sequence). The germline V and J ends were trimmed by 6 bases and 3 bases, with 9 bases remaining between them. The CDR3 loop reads CASRSDLYNSPLHF. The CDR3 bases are TGTGCCAGCAGATCTGACCTCTATAATTCACCCCTCCACTTT.

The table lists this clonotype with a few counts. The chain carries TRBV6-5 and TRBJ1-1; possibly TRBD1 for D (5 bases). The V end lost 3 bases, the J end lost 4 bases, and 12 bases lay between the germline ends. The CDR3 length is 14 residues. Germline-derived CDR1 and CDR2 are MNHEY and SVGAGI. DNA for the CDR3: TGTGCCAGCAGTTATGGGCAGGGAAGCACTGAAGCTTTCTTT. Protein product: CASSYGQGSTEAFF.

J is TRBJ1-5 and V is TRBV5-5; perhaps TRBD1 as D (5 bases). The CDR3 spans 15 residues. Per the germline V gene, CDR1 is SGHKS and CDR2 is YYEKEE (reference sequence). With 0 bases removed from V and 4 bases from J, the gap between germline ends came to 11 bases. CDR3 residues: CASSLVGGTNQPQHF. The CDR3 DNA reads TGTGCCAGCAGCTTGGTGGGGGGTACAAATCAGCCCCAGCATTTT.